What follows describes a single T cell receptor (beta chain). The antigen remains unidentified. The data were obtained in a study of blood T cells in healthy people across ages. Study-level points and caveats: There were more naive CD4+ cells and higher diversity in long-lived donors than in aged donors. Possibly confounding the expanded clonotype changes was the fact that donor CMV status was unknown. When one million T cells were used, diversity estimates were thought to be underestimates.

Germline-derived CDR1 and CDR2 are LGHNA and YSLEER. Trimming took 0 bases from V and 5 from J, leaving 13 bases between them. The CDR3 is made up of 15 amino acids. Collection of about 9.4 milliliters of peripheral blood was performed for each donor. The second PCR ran about 6 to 11 cycles with a sample-barcoded 5' primer and J-beta primers. TCRdb fed the 5' RACE reads into MiXCR, producing one record per CDR3 protein. This sample yields roughly 2 million distinct CDR3 sequences, of which about 50% are seen a single time; around 2.1% belongs to the top ten. The receptor was derived from a woman aged 40 to 50 in good health. Specimen: blood. This chain joins TRBV4-3 and TRBJ2-5; D might be TRBD1 or TRBD2, each matching 6 bases. The DNA for the CDR3 is TGCGCCAGCAGCCAAGAGACGGGGGCTTGGGAGACCCAGTACTTC. Its protein is CASSQETGAWETQYF.